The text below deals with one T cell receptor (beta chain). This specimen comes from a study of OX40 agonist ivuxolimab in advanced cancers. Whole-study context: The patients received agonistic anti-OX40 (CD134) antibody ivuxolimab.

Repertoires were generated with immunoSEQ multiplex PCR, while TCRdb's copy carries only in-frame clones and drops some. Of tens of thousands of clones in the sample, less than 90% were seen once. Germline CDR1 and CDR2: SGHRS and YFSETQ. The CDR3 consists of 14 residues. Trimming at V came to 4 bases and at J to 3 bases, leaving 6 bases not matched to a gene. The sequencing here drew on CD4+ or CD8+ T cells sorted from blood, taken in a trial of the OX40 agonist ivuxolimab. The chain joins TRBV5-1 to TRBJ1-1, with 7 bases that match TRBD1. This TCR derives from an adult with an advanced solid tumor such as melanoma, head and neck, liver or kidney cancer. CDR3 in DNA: TGCGCCAGCAGCATAGGACAGGCTTACACTGAAGCTTTCTTT. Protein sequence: CASSIGQAYTEAFF.